This TCR beta chain was captured in a study of OX40 agonist ivuxolimab in advanced cancers. Context from the whole study: The costimulatory receptor OX40 (CD134) was targeted by ivuxolimab, a fully human IgG2 agonistic monoclonal antibody. Intravenous ivuxolimab was administered to patients every 2 weeks at six dose levels: 0.01, 0.1, 0.3, 1.5, 3 and 10 mg/kg. Of the approximately 54 patients in dose escalation, about 20 had hepatocellular carcinoma, some 15 had melanoma, 9 had renal cell carcinoma and 9 had head and neck cancer. In the dose-escalation cohort, around four fifths of patients were male, and the mean age was around 60 years with a range of about 20 to 80. Prior anti-PD-1, anti-PD-L1 or anti-CTLA-4 therapy was permitted, and 40% of dose-escalation patients had received checkpoint inhibitors. Partial responses occurred in three dose-escalation patients: two with cutaneous melanoma and one with hepatocellular carcinoma. The point of sequencing TCRbeta in the periphery was to test whether ivuxolimab changed TCR sequence diversity and drove clonal T-cell expansion. The monotherapy dose-escalation portion (N ≈ 52 patients) of the phase I ivuxolimab trial is reported in the paper. On the study overall, not on this receptor specifically: Clonal expansion of both CD4+ and CD8+ blood T cells was observed from baseline to week 6 at doses 0.1 to 3.0 mg/kg. After ivuxolimab, CD8+ T cells had more expanded clones than CD4+ T cells on average. The antigen specificity of the clonally expanded peripheral T cells was not determined. Low levels of normalized T-cell clonal expansion were also seen in some patients who did not respond. In the 0.1-3.0 mg/kg groups, partial responders had among the lowest normalized peripheral clonal expansion, particularly in CD8+ T cells.

Genomic DNA was extracted from sorted cells for sequencing of the TCRbeta CDR3 region. The immunoSEQ Assay was used for sequencing of TCRbeta CDR3 regions. Not all clones reach the TCRdb copy of this immuneACCESS table, which keeps in-frame sequences only. Checked studies attribute under half of the gap to unresolved V genes and leave the rest unexplained. The sample table contains roughly 66,000 clones; only one count was recorded for approximately 82% of them. The biggest ten clones account for roughly 6.3% of the sample. Its CDR3 holds 15 amino acids, cysteine through phenylalanine. The entry retains the CDR3 DNA only, 45 bases that are in frame from base 1. In the germline V gene, CDR1 corresponds to SGDLS and CDR2 to YYNGEE. V has 3 bases trimmed and J has 1 base trimmed; junction bases matching no gene number 3. About this clone: Its antigen is still unknown. It has no much larger one-base neighbor in the sample; base qualities were not kept.

The trial excluded patients who had a history of autoimmune disease or were on systemic immunosuppression. Peripheral blood for TCR sequencing was collected from all dose cohorts at baseline, on cycle 4 day 1, and on cycle 7 day 1. The samples were taken from a phase I, first-in-human, multicenter, open-label dose-escalation trial of ivuxolimab. Adults with locally advanced or metastatic head and neck squamous cell, hepatocellular, melanoma or renal cell carcinoma were enrolled in the trial. CD4+ and CD8+ T cells were sorted separately from peripheral blood before TCR sequencing. The chain joins TRBV9 to TRBJ2-3; TRBD1 matches 9 bases in the middle. The TCR was taken from an adult with an advanced solid tumor such as melanoma, head and neck, liver or kidney cancer. The starting material was CD4+ or CD8+ T cells sorted from blood, obtained in a trial of the OX40 agonist ivuxolimab. CDR3 protein: CASSGRDRGTDTQYF. Here is the DNA: TGTGCCAGCAGCGGCCGGGACAGGGGCACAGATACGCAGTATTTT.